This is a list of T cell receptor beta chains from one sample in a study of response to subunit inactivated influenza vaccine. TCRdb called the RT-PCR reads again in MiXCR, with one record for every CDR3 protein. The sample lists more than 600,000 distinct CDR3 sequences; about 18% were seen once. Sequencing was performed on PBMCs from blood, taken 4 to 6 days after vaccination. The origin of the receptors is a middle-aged man who received an inactivated influenza vaccine. CDR3s include the opening cysteine and the closing phenylalanine or tryptophan. The D gene is left open where the match is weak. A row's size may be missing; if present it is once, few, many or a size class.

NA	TRBV12-3/TRBV12-4	NA	TRBJ2-3	CASSKRAWEDTQYF	TGTGCCAGCAGCAAACGAGCATGGGAAGATACGCAGTATTTT
few	TRBV9	TRBD2	TRBJ2-7	CASSVASGTNYEQYF	TGTGCCAGCAGCGTAGCGAGCGGGACTAACTACGAGCAGTACTTC
NA	TRBV28	TRBD2	TRBJ2-7	CASNTLAGGVYEQYF	TGTGCCAGCAACACACTAGCGGGAGGTGTCTACGAGCAGTACTTC
NA	TRBV4-3	NA	TRBJ2-2	CASSLDRAGVGELFF	TGCGCCAGCAGCCTAGACAGGGCGGGGGTCGGGGAGCTGTTTTTT
NA	TRBV11-1	NA	TRBJ2-1	CAMGPALARGYSYNEQFF	TGTGCCATGGGCCCCGCGCTAGCGAGAGGTTACTCCTACAATGAGCAGTTCTTC
NA	TRBV7-2	NA	TRBJ2-2	CASSSPRGSTGELFF	TGTGCCAGCAGCTCCCCTCGAGGATCCACCGGGGAGCTGTTTTTT
NA	TRBV5-1	TRBD2	TRBJ2-1	CASSLADTSDYYNEQFF	TGCGCCAGCAGCTTAGCCGATACTAGCGACTACTACAATGAGCAGTTCTTC
few	TRBV20-1	NA	TRBJ2-2	CSARKAGQAYTGELFF	TGCAGTGCTAGAAAAGCGGGACAGGCTTACACCGGGGAGCTGTTTTTT
few	TRBV15	TRBD2	TRBJ2-7	CATSSGVTSGYEQYF	TGTGCCACCAGCAGCGGGGTTACTAGCGGCTACGAGCAGTACTTC
many	TRBV29-1	NA	TRBJ2-5	CSARLDQARETQYF	TGCAGCGCTCGCCTTGATCAGGCGCGGGAGACCCAGTACTTC
NA	TRBV4-3	NA	TRBJ2-3	CASSFGQRDTDTQYF	TGCGCCAGCAGTTTCGGACAGAGGGACACAGATACGCAGTATTTT
few	TRBV24-1	TRBD1	TRBJ1-5	CATSEDRGPKQPQHF	TGTGCCACCAGTGAGGACAGGGGGCCGAAACAGCCCCAGCATTTT
NA	TRBV27	TRBD2	TRBJ2-3	CASTRLAGRIWTDTQYF	TGTGCCAGCACACGGCTAGCGGGGAGGATTTGGACAGATACGCAGTATTTT
NA	TRBV4-2	NA	TRBJ2-2	CASSQASIGPTGELFF	TGTGCCAGCAGCCAAGCCAGCATAGGTCCCACCGGGGAGCTGTTTTTT
once	TRBV20-1	NA	TRBJ2-7	CSPTDGTYEQYF	TGCAGTCCTACTGACGGAACCTACGAGCAGTACTTC
few	TRBV7-2	TRBD1	TRBJ1-4	CASSTRGQTNEKLFF	TGTGCCAGCAGCACCAGGGGGCAAACTAATGAAAAACTGTTTTTT
NA	TRBV9	NA	TRBJ2-7	CASSVEQVPYEQYF	TGTGCCAGCAGCGTAGAACAGGTGCCCTACGAGCAGTACTTC
few	TRBV11-1	TRBD1	TRBJ2-6	CASSFGTAMTSGANVLTF	TGTGCCAGCAGCTTCGGGACAGCAATGACCTCTGGGGCCAACGTCCTGACTTTC
NA	TRBV5-6	NA	TRBJ2-7	CASTLISLHGAQQYF	TGTGCCAGCACCCTAATATCTCTGCATGGGGCCCAGCAGTACTTC
many	TRBV5-6	NA	TRBJ2-5	CASSLFSAETQYF	TGTGCCAGCAGCTTGTTTAGCGCGGAGACCCAGTACTTC
few	TRBV20-1	TRBD2	TRBJ2-3	CSARDLADSTDTQYF	TGCAGTGCTAGAGATCTAGCGGATAGCACAGATACGCAGTATTTT
few	TRBV3-1	NA	TRBJ2-2	CASIASGANTGELFF	TGTGCCAGCATAGCTTCAGGGGCGAACACCGGGGAGCTGTTTTTT
few	TRBV7-9	NA	TRBJ2-7	CASFQRVPPYEQYF	TGTGCCAGCTTCCAGCGGGTACCTCCCTACGAGCAGTACTTC
NA	TRBV10-2	NA	TRBJ1-3	CASERKGGNTIYF	TGCGCCAGCGAGCGAAAGGGAGGAAACACCATATATTTT
once	TRBV3-1	NA	TRBJ1-1	CASSQGEGWTEAFF	TGTGCCAGCAGCCAAGGGGAGGGGTGGACTGAAGCTTTCTTT
NA	TRBV6-5	NA	TRBJ2-3	CARSYSAGIPDTQYF	TGTGCCAGGAGTTACTCGGCGGGAATTCCAGATACGCAGTATTTT
NA	TRBV19	NA	TRBJ2-1	CASRARSSYNEQFF	TGTGCCAGTAGAGCTAGAAGCTCCTACAATGAGCAGTTCTTC
few	TRBV5-1	NA	TRBJ1-6	CASSWDPASLNSPLHF	TGCGCCAGCAGCTGGGACCCGGCCAGCCTGAATTCACCCCTCCACTTT
NA	TRBV5-5	NA	TRBJ1-4	CASSLQGLEEKLFF	TGTGCCAGCAGCCTACAGGGTCTTGAGGAAAAACTGTTTTTT
few	TRBV20-1	NA	TRBJ1-1	CSPLPPQRTTEAFF	TGCAGTCCCCTCCCTCCACAGCGAACAACTGAAGCTTTCTTT
NA	TRBV7-9	TRBD1	TRBJ2-7	CASQGAAEQYF	TGTGCCAGCCAGGGGGCTGCAGAGCAGTACTTC
NA	TRBV12-3/TRBV12-4	TRBD1	TRBJ2-7	CASTRLGQGAYEQYF	TGTGCCAGCACCCGTTTGGGACAGGGGGCCTACGAGCAGTACTTC
few	TRBV6-2/TRBV6-3	TRBD2	TRBJ2-1	CASSYSTASGGQASYNEQFF	TGTGCCAGCAGTTACTCGACGGCTAGCGGGGGGCAAGCCTCCTACAATGAGCAGTTCTTC
NA	TRBV6-4	TRBD2	TRBJ2-1	CASSRSGGNEQFF	TGTGCCAGCAGTAGATCGGGGGGGAATGAGCAGTTCTTC
few	TRBV11-1	TRBD2	TRBJ2-1	CASSHPGGAEQFF	TGTGCCAGCAGCCATCCGGGGGGGGCGGAGCAGTTCTTC
few	TRBV20-1	NA	TRBJ2-5	CSRVRDQSETQYF	TGCAGCCGGGTTCGGGATCAATCGGAGACCCAGTACTTC
NA	TRBV20-1	NA	TRBJ2-7	CSAEKGPAGTYEQYF	TGCAGTGCTGAAAAGGGACCCGCGGGGACCTACGAGCAGTACTTC
few	TRBV12-3/TRBV12-4	TRBD1	TRBJ1-6	CASSSSQGVNSPLHF	TGTGCCAGCAGTTCTTCCCAGGGGGTTAATTCACCCCTCCACTTT
NA	TRBV4-2	NA	TRBJ1-5	CASSPSDSQKQPQHF	TGTGCCAGCAGCCCATCGGACAGCCAGAAACAGCCCCAGCATTTT
NA	TRBV24-1	TRBD2	TRBJ2-3	CATGPGLAGPDTQYF	TGTGCCACTGGACCGGGACTAGCGGGCCCAGATACGCAGTATTTT
few	TRBV10-2	NA	TRBJ1-4	CASSEMGRGEKLFF	TGCGCCAGCAGTGAGATGGGGCGAGGGGAAAAACTGTTTTTT
few	TRBV24-1	NA	TRBJ1-2	CATSPSRGGVVVGGYTF	TGTGCCACCAGTCCCTCGCGGGGGGGCGTCGTAGTTGGCGGCTACACCTTC
NA	TRBV21-1	NA	TRBJ2-1	CASSQTGKDSGDPYNEQFF	TGTGCCAGCAGCCAGACGGGGAAAGATAGCGGGGATCCCTACAATGAGCAGTTCTTC
few	TRBV10-3	TRBD2	TRBJ2-2	CAISESLASGSETGELFF	TGTGCCATCAGTGAGTCTTTGGCTAGCGGGAGCGAAACCGGGGAGCTGTTTTTT
NA	TRBV11-1	NA	TRBJ2-7	CASSLADPFRLGAGSYEQYF	TGTGCCAGCAGCTTAGCGGACCCCTTTCGTTTGGGGGCGGGCTCCTACGAGCAGTACTTC
NA	TRBV7-3	NA	TRBJ2-6	CASSLIGSLSGANVLTF	TGTGCCAGCAGCTTAATCGGTTCTCTGTCTGGGGCCAACGTCCTGACTTTC
many	TRBV5-5	NA	TRBJ2-5	CASSLAAGGETQYF	TGTGCCAGCAGCTTGGCCGCAGGAGGAGAGACCCAGTACTTC
NA	TRBV7-2	NA	TRBJ1-1	CASSFGTPTEAFF	TGTGCCAGCAGCTTCGGGACACCAACTGAAGCTTTCTTT
NA	TRBV27	TRBD1	TRBJ2-1	CASSLRGPGQGIDNEQFF	TGTGCCAGCAGTTTAAGGGGTCCGGGACAGGGCATAGACAATGAGCAGTTCTTC
NA	TRBV12-3/TRBV12-4	TRBD1	TRBJ1-4	CASSIQGTLGKLFF	TGTGCCAGCAGTATACAGGGGACTCTTGGAAAACTGTTTTTT
many	TRBV12-3/TRBV12-4	NA	TRBJ1-3	CASSRSGNTIYF	TGTGCCAGCAGCAGATCTGGAAACACCATATATTTT
few	TRBV5-1	TRBD2	TRBJ2-7	CASSLTTGLAGGPVEQYF	TGCGCCAGCAGCCTAACAACCGGACTAGCGGGAGGGCCTGTCGAGCAGTACTTC
NA	TRBV12-3/TRBV12-4	NA	TRBJ1-6	CASSLRGNNSPLHF	TGTGCCAGCAGTTTGAGGGGAAATAATTCACCCCTCCACTTT
NA	TRBV13	NA	TRBJ2-1	CASSLETGSEGNEQFF	TGTGCCAGCAGCTTAGAGACGGGATCCGAGGGAAATGAGCAGTTCTTC
few	TRBV30	TRBD1	TRBJ2-7	CAWSVRGPHEQYF	TGTGCCTGGAGTGTCAGGGGGCCCCACGAGCAGTACTTC
NA	TRBV4-2	NA	TRBJ2-5	CASSQLTRGETQYF	TGTGCCAGCAGCCAACTAACTAGGGGGGAGACCCAGTACTTC
NA	TRBV12-3/TRBV12-4	NA	TRBJ2-4	CASSLDRNIQYF	TGTGCCAGCAGTTTAGACAGAAACATTCAGTACTTC
few	TRBV12-3/TRBV12-4	TRBD2	TRBJ2-1	CASSWQTSEPDNEQFF	TGTGCCAGCAGTTGGCAGACTAGCGAACCTGACAATGAGCAGTTCTTC